This paragraph reports one TCR beta chain. Its binding antigen is unknown. No base quality information exists; no much larger clone differs at one position. This entry belongs to a study of blood T cell repertoires in COVID-19 (dated by TCRdb to about 2020). Concerning the study at large: Samples covering the acute and convalescent phases of COVID-19 were provided by collaborators in the United States, Italy and Spain. The material from the prospective study consisted of cDNA or gDNA derived from T cells, B-cell-depleted T cells, or PBMCs. Deeply sampled blood TCRbeta repertoires from subjects exposed to, actively infected with, or recovered from COVID-19 were included in the dataset. The repertoires were released in a freely available public database intended as a resource for research on the immune response to SARS-CoV-2. Samples were obtained from the ongoing ImmuneRACE study (first 160 participants) and from 1,200 or so subjects provided by 6 global collaborators. The sample metadata nearly always contained a de-identified subject ID, COVID-19 status, age in years and sex. HLA class I and class II types, where available, came from metadata supplied by the sample provider rather than from assay-based typing.

Each collaborating institution followed its own protocols to collect whole blood in K2EDTA tubes. Collaborator samples were shipped for TCRbeta analysis as frozen whole blood, isolated PBMCs, or DNA extracted from either sample type. The immunoSEQ Assay, a bias-controlled multiplex PCR, was used to amplify TCRbeta CDR3 regions from genomic DNA. Per the source publication's procedure: The number of nucleated cells in each sample was estimated from the amplification of reference gene primers within the assay. To quantify the absolute abundance of each unique TCRbeta CDR3 rearrangement, sequence reads were collapsed and filtered. Productive Simpson clonality was computed per sample as the square root of Simpson's diversity index over productive rearrangements. TCRdb re-hosts the immuneACCESS table, in-frame sequences only. Its copies lack some clones; in the studies checked, an unresolved V gene accounts for under half of them, and the cause for the rest is not known. That table is the source of V, J and clone size, and D and trimming were worked out from the DNA. The sample contains about 89,000 clones, roughly 78% of them found a single time. The ten top clones hold around an eighth of the sample.

From the germline V gene (reference sequence), CDR1 is SGHKS and CDR2 is YYEKEE. The CDR3 covers 12 residues, taking in both the cysteine and the phenylalanine. The entry retains the CDR3 DNA only, 36 bases that are in frame from base 1. Deletion took 0 bases off V and 5 bases off J, with a span of 5 bases between the germline ends. What the work shows at the level of the full study, not this receptor alone: The quantity of clinical and demographic metadata differed by source and by participant and was supplied without curation.

The chain is assembled from TRBV5-5 and TRBJ2-5; confidence is insufficient to name the D gene. The material sequenced was peripheral blood. The TCR was taken from a woman older than 75 with acute or convalescent COVID-19. The DNA is as follows: TGTGCCAGCAGCTTGGCTCGGGAGACCCAGTACTTC. The encoded protein is CASSLARETQYF. The reference TRBV5-5 and TRBJ2-5 proteins fill in what lies around the CDR3, so the full variable domain reads DAGVTQSPTHLIKTRGQQVTLRCSPISGHKSVSWYQQVLGQGPQFIFQYYEKEERGRGNFPDRFSARQFPNYSSELNVNALLLGDSALYLCASSLARETQYFGPGTRLLVL.